One sample yielded the 16 T cell receptor beta chains listed below, sequenced in a study of identical twins (dated by TCRdb to the mid-2010s). Library construction relied on 5' RACE. This sample was sequenced with an Illumina HiSeq 2000. In-frame beta chains were kept once TCRdb had trimmed the public reads at Q25 with fastp and called clones with MiXCR. CDR3 protein sequences are deduplicated, and each keeps its most common genes and DNA. For this sample the table gives about 700,000 distinct CDR3 sequences, of which over 8.5% were detected only once. Of the sample, 0.98% falls within the top ten clones. The same data also went into a second study, on yellow fever vaccine responses in identical twins.

The sequencing sample was made of PBMCs. The receptors derive from a woman aged 18-30 years in good health.

This clonotype was recorded a few times. The V gene is TRBV19, the J gene TRBJ1-1; 7 nucleotides match TRBD1. V gave up 4 bases and J gave up 9 bases; unmatched junction bases: 5. The germline V gene has CDR1 LNHDA and CDR2 SQIVND (reference sequence). CDR3 length: 12 residues. In DNA, the CDR3 is TGTGCCAGTAGTAACCCAGGGGGAAAAGCTTTCTTT. This translates into CASSNPGGKAFF. The full variable domain, with the rest looked up from reference TRBV19 and TRBJ1-1, is DGGITQSPKYLFRKEGQNVTLSCEQNLNHDAMYWYRQDPGQGLRLIYYSQIVNDFQKGDIAEGYSVSREKKESFPLTVTSAQKNPTAFYLCASSNPGGKAFFGQGTRLTVV.

The CDR3: CASSPPASGYEQYF. CDR3 in DNA: TGTGCCAGCAGCCCGCCGGCCTCGGGCTACGAGCAGTACTTC. The gene calls are TRBV7-9 and TRBJ2-7; D uncertain. V was shortened by 5 bases and J by 3 bases, with 14 bases between the two germline ends. This CDR3 region has 14 residues. Germline lookup yields CDR1 SEHNR and CDR2 FQNEAQ (reference sequence).

The chain couples TRBV3-1 to TRBJ2-2; the D gene is possibly TRBD2 (7 bases). V was shortened by 1 base and J by 4 bases, with 19 bases between the two germline ends. The CDR3 loop spans 18 amino acids. Germline V lookup: CDR1 LGHDT, CDR2 YNNKEL (reference sequence). The chain's CDR3 is CASSQVRGGVTTTGELFF. CDR3 DNA: TGTGCCAGCAGCCAAGTGAGGGGGGGGGTCACGACCACCGGGGAGCTGTTTTTT.

This clonotype was counted at least ten times. J is TRBJ1-4 and V is TRBV6-5, with a possible D match to TRBD1 (6 bases). The CDR3 has 15 amino acids. Trimming stripped 2 bases from V and 8 bases from J, with 15 bases between. Germline assignment: CDR1 MNHEY and CDR2 SVGAGI. The CDR3 is CASSYTGAEEEKLFF. DNA of the CDR3: TGTGCCAGCAGTTACACGGGGGCGGAAGAAGAAAAACTGTTTTTT.

This clonotype occurred many times. This rearrangement joins TRBV2 to TRBJ2-7; D not certain. The germline V and J ends were trimmed by 3 bases and 6 bases, with 12 bases remaining between them. The CDR3 covers 13 residues. From germline, CDR1 is SNHLY and CDR2 FYNNEI. The CDR3 protein is CASSEDLVLEQYF. CDR3 bases: TGTGCCAGCAGTGAGGACCTTGTTCTCGAGCAGTACTTC.

V gene TRBV7-2 combines with J gene TRBJ2-1, with D perhaps TRBD1 or TRBD2 (6 bases each). V lost 2 bases and J lost 4, with 18 bases in between. The CDR3 loop spans 17 amino acids. Germline CDR1 reads SGHTA; CDR2 reads FQGNSA. The CDR3 coding sequence is TGTGCCAGCAGCTTACTCCCGGGGGCAGGAACATACAATGAGCAGTTCTTC. It is translated as CASSLLPGAGTYNEQFF.

This clonotype has only a few counts. V is TRBV5-4 and J is TRBJ2-1, with D maybe TRBD2 (5 bases). Looked up from germline, CDR1 is SGHNT and CDR2 is YYREEE (reference sequence). The CDR3 is made up of 15 amino acids. V was trimmed by 4 bases and J by 0 bases, leaving 11 bases between them. For the CDR3, the DNA is TGTGCCAGCAGCCACGGAGGAGGCTCCTACAATGAGCAGTTCTTC. This sequence encodes CASSHGGGSYNEQFF. The full variable domain, completed using reference TRBV5-4 and TRBJ2-1, is ETGVTQSPTHLIKTRGQQVTLRCSSQSGHNTVSWYQQALGQGPQFIFQYYREEENGRGNFPPRFSGLQFPNYSSELNVNALELDDSALYLCASSHGGGSYNEQFFGPGTRLTVL.

This clonotype was seen many times. This chain joins TRBV9 and TRBJ2-2; D uncertain. V dropped 0 bases and J dropped 2 bases, with 8 bases sitting between them. The V gene's germline CDR1 is SGDLS and CDR2 YYNGEE. The CDR3 consists of 15 residues. The CDR3 DNA follows: TGTGCCAGCAGCGTAGGGCGACTTAACACCGGGGAGCTGTTTTTT. It translates to CASSVGRLNTGELFF.

The chain links TRBV28 to TRBJ2-1; D could derive from TRBD1 or TRBD2 (5 bases each). The CDR3 is made up of 13 amino acids. Germline CDR1 and CDR2: MDHEN and SYDVKM. With 4 bases removed from V and 5 bases from J, the gap between germline ends came to 9 bases. The CDR3 loop reads CASSWGFDNEQFF. The CDR3 region has the DNA TGTGCCAGCAGTTGGGGGTTCGACAATGAGCAGTTCTTC.

The genes are TRBV25-1 and TRBJ1-6; tentative D call: TRBD1 (5 bases). CDR3 length: 18 amino acids. Germline V gene data show CDR1 as MGHDK and CDR2 as SYGVNS. V was cut by 7 bases and J by 0 bases, with 19 bases left in between. CDR3 DNA: TGTGCCAGCATCATCGACCGGGACTATAGCTCCTATAATTCACCCCTCCACTTT. Translating gives CASIIDRDYSSYNSPLHF.

This clonotype was found many times. V gene TRBV7-6 combines with J gene TRBJ2-1; no clear D gene. The CDR3 is 14 residues long. The germline gives CDR1 SGHVS, CDR2 FNYEAQ. The germline V and J ends were trimmed by 5 bases and 8 bases, with 16 bases remaining between them. CDR3: CASSQMGGPDEQFF. The DNA of the CDR3 is TGTGCCAGCAGCCAAATGGGTGGCCCGGATGAGCAGTTCTTC.

This chain joins TRBV7-2 and TRBJ1-1; tentatively, D is TRBD1 (5 bases). The CDR3 has 12 residues. Between the trimmed V and J ends, which lost 5 bases and 11 bases, there was a span of 15 bases. Germline V CDR1 and CDR2: SGHTA, FQGNSA. The CDR3 reads CASSASRTMAFF. The DNA for the CDR3 is TGTGCCAGCAGCGCCAGCCGGACAATGGCTTTCTTT. The full variable domain, completed using reference TRBV7-2 and TRBJ1-1, is GAGVSQSPSNKVTEKGKDVELRCDPISGHTALYWYRQSLGQGLEFLIYFQGNSAPDKSGLPSDRFSAERTGGSVSTLTIQRTQQEDSAVYLCASSASRTMAFFGQGTRLTVV.

This chain links TRBV11-2 with TRBJ2-1; 8 bases match TRBD2. The trim removed 0 bases at V and 4 bases at J, leaving 8 bases unmatched. The V gene's germline CDR1 is SGHAT and CDR2 FQNNGV. CDR3 length equals 17 residues. The CDR3 bases are TGTGCCAGCAGCTTAGAGTCGGCGGGGGGAAAGTACAATGAGCAGTTCTTC. Translation: CASSLESAGGKYNEQFF.

This clonotype occurred a few times. J is TRBJ2-5 and V is TRBV27, with D maybe TRBD2 (6 bases). CDR3 size: 15 residues. V lost 5 bases and J lost 5, with 18 bases in between. Germline assignment: CDR1 MNHEY and CDR2 SMNVEV (reference sequence). The CDR3 loop is CASSAGSSAGETQYF. The DNA for the CDR3 is TGTGCCAGCAGTGCGGGGAGTTCTGCGGGGGAGACCCAGTACTTC.

In this sample, this clonotype turned up many times. CDR3 bases: TGTGCCAGCAGCTTACAGGCAGGTCTAGCCAAAAACATTCAGTACTTC. It codes for CASSLQAGLAKNIQYF. The chain combines TRBV7-2 with TRBJ2-4; D ambiguous. This CDR3 has 16 residues. V was shortened by 2 bases and J by 0 bases, with 11 bases between the two germline ends. Germline-derived CDR1 and CDR2 are SGHTA and FQGNSA.

This chain joins TRBV20-1 and TRBJ2-7; D not resolved. The germline V gene encodes CDR1 DFQATT and CDR2 SNEGSKA (reference sequence). V lost 2 bases, J lost 2 bases, and 16 bases lay in between. This CDR3 is 15 amino acids long. Here the CDR3 DNA reads TGCAGTGCTAGAAATCGGCTAGGTCTTACCTACGAGCAGTACTTC. Protein sequence: CSARNRLGLTYEQYF.